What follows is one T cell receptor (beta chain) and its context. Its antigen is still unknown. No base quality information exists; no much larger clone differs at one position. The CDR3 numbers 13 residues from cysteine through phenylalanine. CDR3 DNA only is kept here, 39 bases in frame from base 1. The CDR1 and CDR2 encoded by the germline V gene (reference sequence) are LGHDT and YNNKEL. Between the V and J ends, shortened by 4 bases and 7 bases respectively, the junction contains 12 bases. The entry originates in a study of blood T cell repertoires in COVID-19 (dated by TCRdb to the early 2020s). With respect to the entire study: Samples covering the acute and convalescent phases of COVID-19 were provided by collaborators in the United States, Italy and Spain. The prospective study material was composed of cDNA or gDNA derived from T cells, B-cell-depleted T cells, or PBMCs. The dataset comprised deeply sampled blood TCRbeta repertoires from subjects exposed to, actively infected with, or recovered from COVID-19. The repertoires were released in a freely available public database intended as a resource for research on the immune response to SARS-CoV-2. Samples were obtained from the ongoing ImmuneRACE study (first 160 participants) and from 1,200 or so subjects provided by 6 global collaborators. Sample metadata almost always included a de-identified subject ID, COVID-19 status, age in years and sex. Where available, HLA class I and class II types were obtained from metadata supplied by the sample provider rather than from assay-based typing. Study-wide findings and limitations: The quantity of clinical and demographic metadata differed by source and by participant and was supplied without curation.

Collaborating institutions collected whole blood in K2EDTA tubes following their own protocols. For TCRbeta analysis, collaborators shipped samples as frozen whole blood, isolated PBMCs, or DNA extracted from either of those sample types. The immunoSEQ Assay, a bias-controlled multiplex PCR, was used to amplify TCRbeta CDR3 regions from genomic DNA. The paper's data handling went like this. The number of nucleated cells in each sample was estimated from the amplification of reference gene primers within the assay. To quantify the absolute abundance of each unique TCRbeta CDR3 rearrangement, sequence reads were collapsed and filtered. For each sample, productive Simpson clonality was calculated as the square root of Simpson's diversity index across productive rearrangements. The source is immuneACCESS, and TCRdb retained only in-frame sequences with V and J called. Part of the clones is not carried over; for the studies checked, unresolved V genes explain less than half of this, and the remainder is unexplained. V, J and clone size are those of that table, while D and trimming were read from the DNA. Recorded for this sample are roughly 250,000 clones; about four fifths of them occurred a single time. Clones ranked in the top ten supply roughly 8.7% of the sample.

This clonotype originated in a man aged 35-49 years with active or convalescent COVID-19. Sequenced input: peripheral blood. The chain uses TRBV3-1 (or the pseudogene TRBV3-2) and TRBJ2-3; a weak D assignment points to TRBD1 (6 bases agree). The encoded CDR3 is CASSRRGGYTQYF. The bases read TGTGCCAGCAGCCGCCGAGGGGGTTATACGCAGTATTTT.